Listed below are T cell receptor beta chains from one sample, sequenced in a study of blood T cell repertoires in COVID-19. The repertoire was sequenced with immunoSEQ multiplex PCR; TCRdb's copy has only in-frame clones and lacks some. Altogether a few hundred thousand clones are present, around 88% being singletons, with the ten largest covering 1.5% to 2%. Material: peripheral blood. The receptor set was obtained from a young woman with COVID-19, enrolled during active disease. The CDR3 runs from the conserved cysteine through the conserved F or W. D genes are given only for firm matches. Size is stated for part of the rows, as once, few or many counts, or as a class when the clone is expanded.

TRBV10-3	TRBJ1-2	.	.	TGTGCCACCAGTAGGGGAACAGACTATGGCTACACCTTC	CATSRGTDYGYTF
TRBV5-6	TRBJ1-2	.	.	TGTGCCAGCAGCTTGGCCGTGGCAGTTAACTATGGCTACACCTTC	CASSLAVAVNYGYTF
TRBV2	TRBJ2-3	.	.	TGTGCCAGCAGTTTGGGCCCACACGGCACAGATACGCAGTATTTT	CASSLGPHGTDTQYF
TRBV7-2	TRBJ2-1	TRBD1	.	TGTGCCAGCAGCTACGGACAGGGCACATACAATGAGCAGTTCTTC	CASSYGQGTYNEQFF
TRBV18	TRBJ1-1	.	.	TGTGCCAGCTCGTCTCCAGGGCTTCTGAACACTGAAGCTTTCTTT	CASSSPGLLNTEAFF
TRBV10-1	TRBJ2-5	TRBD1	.	TGCGCCAGCAGGGGGGACAGGGGGCGTGAGACCCAGTACTTC	CASRGDRGRETQYF
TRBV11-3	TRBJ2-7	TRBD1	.	TGTGCCAGCAGCGAGGGGGCAGCTCTCTACGAGCAGTACTTC	CASSEGAALYEQYF
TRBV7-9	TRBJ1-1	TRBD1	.	TGTGCCAGCAGCTCTGACAGGGAAGGAGCTTTCTTT	CASSSDREGAFF
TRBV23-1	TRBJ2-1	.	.	TGCGCCAGCAGTCAATCGGACAGCCCGGGCGTCAATGAGCAGTTCTTC	CASSQSDSPGVNEQFF
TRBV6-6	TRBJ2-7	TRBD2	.	TGTGCCAGCCGACGGGAGGGCCCCTCCTACGAGCAGTACTTC	CASRREGPSYEQYF
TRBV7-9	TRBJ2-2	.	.	TGTGCCAGCAGCTTAGTAGCCCCTACGCTGTTTTTT	CASSLVAPTLFF
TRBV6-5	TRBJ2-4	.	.	TGTGCCAGCAGTCTACAGGGTTCCAAAAACATTCAGTACTTC	CASSLQGSKNIQYF
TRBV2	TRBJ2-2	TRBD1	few	TGTGCCAGCAGTGGGGACAGGGGGCTATCCGGGGAGCTGTTTTTT	CASSGDRGLSGELFF
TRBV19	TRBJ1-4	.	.	TGTGCCAGTAGTAGGGTTGTAGTGGCAGGGAAGGGGGATGAAAAACTGTTTTTT	CASSRVVVAGKGDEKLFF
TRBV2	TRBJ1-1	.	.	TGTGCCAGCAGCTATGACCCAGGTGCGGCTTTCTTT	CASSYDPGAAFF
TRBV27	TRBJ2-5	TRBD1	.	TGTGCCAGCAGTGATAACATGGACAGGGAGACCCAGTACTTC	CASSDNMDRETQYF
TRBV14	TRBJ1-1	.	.	TGTGCCAGCAGCCACCGTCAAGCTATGAACACTGAAGCTTTCTTT	CASSHRQAMNTEAFF
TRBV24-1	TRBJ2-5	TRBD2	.	TGTGCCACCAGTGACCCAGCGGGGGCCCAAGAGACCCAGTACTTC	CATSDPAGAQETQYF
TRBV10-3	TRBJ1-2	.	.	TGTGCCATCAGTGATGTGGGGGCGTATGGCTACACCTTC	CAISDVGAYGYTF
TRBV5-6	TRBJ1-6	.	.	TGTGCCAGCAGCTACACCACAGGGCGTTCACCCCTCCACTTT	CASSYTTGRSPLHF
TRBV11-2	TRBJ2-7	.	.	TGTGCCAGCAGCTTCAACAGGGCCTCCTACGAGCAGTACTTC	CASSFNRASYEQYF
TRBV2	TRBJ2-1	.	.	TGTGCCAGCAGCGCACGGGAAAGAAATGAGCAGTTCTTC	CASSARERNEQFF
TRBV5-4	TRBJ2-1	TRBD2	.	TGTGCCAGCAGCTTGTTGGTTAGCGGGGGGTCCCCACAGTTCTTC	CASSLLVSGGSPQFF
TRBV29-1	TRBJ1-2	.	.	TGCAGCGCCGAGGGTTATTGGGAGGAGGGCTACACCTTC	CSAEGYWEEGYTF
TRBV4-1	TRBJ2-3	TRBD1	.	TGCGCCAGCAGCCAGGTGCAGGGGGTTACAGATACGCAGTATTTT	CASSQVQGVTDTQYF
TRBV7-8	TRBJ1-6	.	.	TGTGCCAGCAGCCCTCCGGGGATTTATTCACCCCTCCACTTT	CASSPPGIYSPLHF